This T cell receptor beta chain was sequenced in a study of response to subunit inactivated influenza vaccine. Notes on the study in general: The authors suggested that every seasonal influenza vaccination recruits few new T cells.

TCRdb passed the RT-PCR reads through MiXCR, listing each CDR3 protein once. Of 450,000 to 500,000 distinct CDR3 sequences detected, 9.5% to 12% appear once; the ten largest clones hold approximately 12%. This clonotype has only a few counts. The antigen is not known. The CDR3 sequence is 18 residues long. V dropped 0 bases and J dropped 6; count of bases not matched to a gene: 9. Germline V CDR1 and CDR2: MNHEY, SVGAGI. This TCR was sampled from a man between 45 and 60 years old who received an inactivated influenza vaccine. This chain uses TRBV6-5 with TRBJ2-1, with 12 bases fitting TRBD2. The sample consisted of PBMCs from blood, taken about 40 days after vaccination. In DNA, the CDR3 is TGTGCCAGCAGTTACTCGGGGCTAGCGGGGGGGCCACGCAATGAGCAGTTCTTC. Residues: CASSYSGLAGGPRNEQFF.